This T cell receptor beta chain is from a study of shared clonotypes between healthy human individuals. Study details: A couple of women and a few men aged 18 to 49 made up the donors.

The healthy adult donors were HIV-negative and reported no recent acute infections or vaccinations. The method was immunoSEQ multiplex PCR; TCRdb's version includes in-frame clones alone and lacks a portion of them. Of around 700,000 clones listed, about 78% are singletons. Study-wide points: All-four-donor shared clonotypes had higher generation probabilities than non-shared clonotypes did.

Notes on this clone: Its specificity is not known.

The CDR3 has 16 residues. Trimming stripped 0 bases from V and 0 bases from J, with 9 bases between. Germline V CDR1 and CDR2: SGHRS, YFSETQ. The chain combines TRBV5-1 with TRBJ1-4; no firm D call. Material for sequencing was memory CD4+ T cells sorted from blood. The subset: CD45RA-negative fraction. The clonotype originates from a woman aged 25 to 39 in good health. CDR3 DNA: TGCGCCAGCAGCTTGGGCACCGTTGCAACTAATGAAAAACTGTTTTTT. Residues: CASSLGTVATNEKLFF.